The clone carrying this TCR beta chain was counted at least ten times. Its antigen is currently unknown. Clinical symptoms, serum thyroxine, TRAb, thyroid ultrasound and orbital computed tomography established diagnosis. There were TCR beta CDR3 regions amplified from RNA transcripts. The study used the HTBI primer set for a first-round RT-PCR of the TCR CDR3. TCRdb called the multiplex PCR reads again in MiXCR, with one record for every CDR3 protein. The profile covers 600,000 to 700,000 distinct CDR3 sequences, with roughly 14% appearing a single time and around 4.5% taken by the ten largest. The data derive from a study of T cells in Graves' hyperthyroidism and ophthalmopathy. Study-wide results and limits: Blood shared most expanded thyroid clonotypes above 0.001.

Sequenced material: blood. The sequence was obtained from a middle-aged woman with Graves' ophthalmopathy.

The CDR3 DNA follows: TGTGCCAGCAGTCCGGGGACTAGCGGGGCCTTGGGCGACGAGCAGTACTTC. The encoded protein is CASSPGTSGALGDEQYF. The chain combines TRBV12-3 or TRBV12-4 with TRBJ2-7; 13 bases are a match to TRBD2. Trimming cost V 5 bases and J 5 bases; bases outside gene matches: 12. CDR3 length: 17 amino acids.